These T cell receptor beta chains were read from a single sample in a study of T cell changes during pregnancy in multiple sclerosis. The protocol was immunoSEQ multiplex PCR, while the TCRdb copy is restricted to in-frame clones and leaves out a portion. This repertoire shows roughly 32,000 clones, just over 90% found once; its top ten account for around 0.43%. The sequenced sample was CD4+ T cells from peripheral blood mononuclear cells, obtained in the second trimester of pregnancy. The receptors here all came from a female donor with multiple sclerosis, enrolled in a pregnancy study. The CDR3 runs from the conserved cysteine through the conserved F or W. A D gene is named only where the DNA matches it firmly. Some rows have no size entry. The others give once, few or many, or a class for an expanded clone.

v_call,j_call,d_call,clone_size,cdr3_aa,cdr3_nt
TRBV20-1,TRBJ2-2,.,.,CSARRTGELFF,TGCAGTGCTAGACGGACCGGGGAGCTGTTTTTT
TRBV4-1,TRBJ2-1,.,.,CASRPLYSGSRSYNEQFF,TGCGCCAGCAGACCTCTTTATAGCGGTTCCCGCTCCTACAATGAGCAGTTCTTC
TRBV6-5,TRBJ2-1,TRBD1,.,CASRKQGAYNEQFF,TGTGCCAGCAGGAAACAGGGGGCATACAATGAGCAGTTCTTC
TRBV5-4,TRBJ2-5,TRBD1,.,CASSPGQGRETQYF,TGTGCCAGCAGCCCGGGACAGGGTAGGGAGACCCAGTACTTC
TRBV27,TRBJ2-1,TRBD2,.,CASSLRSGSNNNEQFF,TGTGCCAGCAGTTTAAGAAGCGGGAGCAACAACAATGAGCAGTTCTTC
TRBV30,TRBJ2-5,.,.,CAWTYGWGVSQYF,TGTGCCTGGACATATGGATGGGGAGTATCCCAGTACTTC
TRBV7-2,TRBJ1-5,TRBD1,once,CASSARTGGASQPQHF,TGTGCCAGCAGCGCCCGGACAGGGGGCGCGAGTCAGCCCCAGCATTTT
TRBV7-6,TRBJ2-2,TRBD2,.,CASRPVLAGNTGELFF,TGTGCCAGCCGGCCCGTATTAGCGGGTAACACCGGGGAGCTGTTTTTT
TRBV19,TRBJ1-5,TRBD1,few,CASNLGTGINQPQHF,TGTGCCAGTAACCTAGGGACAGGGATTAATCAGCCCCAGCATTTT
TRBV5-1,TRBJ2-7,.,.,CASSFDGDSYEQYF,TGCGCCAGCAGCTTCGACGGAGACTCCTACGAGCAGTACTTC
TRBV19,TRBJ2-3,TRBD2,.,CASSGRGIGRNTQYF,TGTGCCAGTAGTGGAAGGGGCATCGGGAGGAATACGCAGTATTTT
TRBV27,TRBJ2-2,.,.,CASSFGGNTGELFF,TGTGCCAGCAGTTTCGGGGGGAACACCGGGGAGCTGTTTTTT
TRBV28,TRBJ1-4,.,.,CASRPGVEKLFF,TGTGCCAGCAGGCCGGGTGTCGAAAAACTGTTTTTT
TRBV5-1,TRBJ2-5,TRBD2,.,CASSSQKAGGSNQETQYF,TGCGCCAGCAGCTCTCAGAAAGCGGGAGGTTCTAACCAAGAGACCCAGTACTTC
TRBV6-1,TRBJ1-2,.,.,CASSEAWGESNYGYTF,TGTGCCAGCAGTGAAGCTTGGGGGGAATCTAACTATGGCTACACCTTC
TRBV25-1,TRBJ2-7,TRBD2,.,CASSQRGGTSHEQYF,TGTGCCAGCAGTCAGCGGGGGGGGACCAGTCACGAGCAGTACTTC
TRBV6-5,TRBJ1-1,.,once,CASSPQMNTEAFF,TGTGCCAGCAGTCCCCAAATGAACACTGAAGCTTTCTTT
TRBV6-5,TRBJ1-1,TRBD1,.,CASRLQGAGAEAFF,TGTGCCAGCAGACTACAGGGGGCGGGAGCTGAAGCTTTCTTT
TRBV9,TRBJ2-7,TRBD2,.,CASSVAGGNYEQYF,TGTGCCAGCAGCGTAGCGGGGGGAAACTACGAGCAGTACTTC
TRBV28,TRBJ2-3,.,.,CASSSYGGNTDTQYF,TGTGCCAGCAGTTCTTACGGCGGCAACACAGATACGCAGTATTTT
TRBV29-1,TRBJ2-3,.,.,CSVGVGGIGTDTQYF,TGCAGCGTTGGAGTGGGGGGAATTGGGACAGATACGCAGTATTTT
TRBV19,TRBJ2-7,TRBD1,.,CASRSDRGSYEQYF,TGTGCCAGTCGTTCGGACAGGGGGTCCTACGAGCAGTACTTC
TRBV18,TRBJ2-7,.,.,CASSPRGTGSSYEQYF,TGTGCCAGCTCACCACGGGGAACAGGGTCCTCCTACGAGCAGTACTTC